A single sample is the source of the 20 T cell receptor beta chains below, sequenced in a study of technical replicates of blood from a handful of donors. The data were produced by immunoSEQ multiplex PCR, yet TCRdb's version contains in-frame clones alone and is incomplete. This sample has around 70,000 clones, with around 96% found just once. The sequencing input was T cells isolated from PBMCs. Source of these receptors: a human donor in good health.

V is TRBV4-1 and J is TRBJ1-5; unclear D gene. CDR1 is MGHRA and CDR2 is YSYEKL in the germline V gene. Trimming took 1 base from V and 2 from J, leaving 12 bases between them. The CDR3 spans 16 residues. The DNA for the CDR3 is TGCGCCAGCAGCCAAGTGGTAAACGCAGGCAATCAGCCCCAGCATTTT. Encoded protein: CASSQVVNAGNQPQHF.

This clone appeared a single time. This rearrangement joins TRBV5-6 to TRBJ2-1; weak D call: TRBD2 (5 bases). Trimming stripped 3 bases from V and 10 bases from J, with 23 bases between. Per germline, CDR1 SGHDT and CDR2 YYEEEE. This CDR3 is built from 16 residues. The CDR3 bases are TGTGCCAGCAGCTCAAACCGAGGGAGTTCTCTTGCGGAGCAGTTCTTC. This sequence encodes CASSSNRGSSLAEQFF.

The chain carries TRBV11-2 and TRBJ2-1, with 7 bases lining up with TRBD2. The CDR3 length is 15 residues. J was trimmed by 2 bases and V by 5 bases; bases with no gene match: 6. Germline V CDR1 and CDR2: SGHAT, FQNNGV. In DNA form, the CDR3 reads TGTGCCAGCAGCCTTACTAGCGAGGCCTACAATGAGCAGTTCTTC. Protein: CASSLTSEAYNEQFF.

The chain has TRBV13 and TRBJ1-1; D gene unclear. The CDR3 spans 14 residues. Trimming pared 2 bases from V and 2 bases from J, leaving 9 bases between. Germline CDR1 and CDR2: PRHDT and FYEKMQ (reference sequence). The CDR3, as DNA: TGTGCCAGCAGCTTATGGCAGACTAACACTGAAGCTTTCTTT. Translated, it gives CASSLWQTNTEAFF.

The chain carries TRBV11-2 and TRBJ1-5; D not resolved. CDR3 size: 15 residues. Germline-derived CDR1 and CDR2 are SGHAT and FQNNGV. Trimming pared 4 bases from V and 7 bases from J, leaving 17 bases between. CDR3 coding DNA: TGTGCCAGCAGCTCCCAGGATGGGAGTGGGCAGCCCCAGCATTTT. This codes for CASSSQDGSGQPQHF.

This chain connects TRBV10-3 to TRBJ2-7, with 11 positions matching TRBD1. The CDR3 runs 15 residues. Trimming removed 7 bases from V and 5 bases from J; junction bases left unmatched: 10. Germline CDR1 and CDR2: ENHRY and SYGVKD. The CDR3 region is CAITQTDRGRHEQYF. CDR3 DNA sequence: TGTGCCATCACGCAGACGGACAGGGGGCGCCACGAGCAGTACTTC.

This CDR3 reads CASTEGPGQGRIEAFF. CDR3 nucleotides: TGTGCCAGCACTGAGGGGCCGGGACAGGGGAGAATTGAAGCTTTCTTT. The chain employs TRBV11-3 and TRBJ1-1; TRBD1 aligns across 10 bases. Germline-derived CDR1 and CDR2 are SGHNT and YENEEA. With 7 bases clipped from V and 7 bases from J, the junction kept 15 bases outside the gene matches. This CDR3 is 16 amino acids long.

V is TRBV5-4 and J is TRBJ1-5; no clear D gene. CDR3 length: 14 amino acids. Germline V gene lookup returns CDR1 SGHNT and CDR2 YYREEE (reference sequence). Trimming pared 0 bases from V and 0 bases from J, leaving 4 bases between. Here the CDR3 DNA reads TGTGCCAGCAGCTTGGGAGGTAGCAATCAGCCCCAGCATTTT. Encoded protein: CASSLGGSNQPQHF.

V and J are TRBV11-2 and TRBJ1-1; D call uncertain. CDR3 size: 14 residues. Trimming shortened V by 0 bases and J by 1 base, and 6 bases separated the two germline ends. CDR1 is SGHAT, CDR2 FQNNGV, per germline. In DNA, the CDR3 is TGTGCCAGCAGCTTAGAGGCCCAGAACACTGAAGCTTTCTTT. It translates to CASSLEAQNTEAFF.

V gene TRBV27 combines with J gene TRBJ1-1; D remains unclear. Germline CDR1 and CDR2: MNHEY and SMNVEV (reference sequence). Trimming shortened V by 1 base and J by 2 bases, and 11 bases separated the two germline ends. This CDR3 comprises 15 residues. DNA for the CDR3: TGTGCCAGCAGTTTATACGGCGGAACAAACACTGAAGCTTTCTTT. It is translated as CASSLYGGTNTEAFF.

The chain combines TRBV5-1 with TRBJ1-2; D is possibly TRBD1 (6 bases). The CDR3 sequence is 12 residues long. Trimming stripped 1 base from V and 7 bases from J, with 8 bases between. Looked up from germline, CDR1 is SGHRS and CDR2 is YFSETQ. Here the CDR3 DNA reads TGCGCCAGCAGCTTGCCAGGGGCTGGCTACACCTTC. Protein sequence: CASSLPGAGYTF. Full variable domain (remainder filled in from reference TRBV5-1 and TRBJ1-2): KAGVTQTPRYLIKTRGQQVTLSCSPISGHRSVSWYQQTPGQGLQFLFEYFSETQRNKGNFPGRFSGRQFSNSRSEMNVSTLELGDSALYLCASSLPGAGYTFGSGTRLTVV.

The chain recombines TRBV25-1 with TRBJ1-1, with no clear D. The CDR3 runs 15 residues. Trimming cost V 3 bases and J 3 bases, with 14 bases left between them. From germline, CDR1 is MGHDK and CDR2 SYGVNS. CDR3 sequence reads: CASSDIRSEDTEAFF. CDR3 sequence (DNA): TGTGCCAGCAGTGATATAAGGTCAGAGGACACTGAAGCTTTCTTT.

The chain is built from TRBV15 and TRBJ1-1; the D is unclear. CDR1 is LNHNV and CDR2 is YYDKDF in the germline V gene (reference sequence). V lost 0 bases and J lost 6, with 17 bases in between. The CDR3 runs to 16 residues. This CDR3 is CATSRERFSNAAEAFF. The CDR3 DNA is TGTGCCACCAGCAGAGAGAGATTCTCTAACGCGGCTGAAGCTTTCTTT.

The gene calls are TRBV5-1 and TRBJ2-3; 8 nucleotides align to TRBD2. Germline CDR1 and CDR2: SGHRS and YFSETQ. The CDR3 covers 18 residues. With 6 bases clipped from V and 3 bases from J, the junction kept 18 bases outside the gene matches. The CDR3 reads CASTSAGEHSPRTDTQYF. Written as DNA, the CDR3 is TGCGCCAGCACGTCAGCGGGAGAGCACTCCCCTCGGACAGATACGCAGTATTTT.

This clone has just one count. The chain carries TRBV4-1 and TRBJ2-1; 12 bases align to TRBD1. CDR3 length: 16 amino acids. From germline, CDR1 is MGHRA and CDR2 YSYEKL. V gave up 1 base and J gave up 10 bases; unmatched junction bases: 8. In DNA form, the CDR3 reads TGCGCCAGCAGCCAAGTAGGGACAGGGGGCAAGGGGGAGCAGTTCTTC. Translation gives CASSQVGTGGKGEQFF.

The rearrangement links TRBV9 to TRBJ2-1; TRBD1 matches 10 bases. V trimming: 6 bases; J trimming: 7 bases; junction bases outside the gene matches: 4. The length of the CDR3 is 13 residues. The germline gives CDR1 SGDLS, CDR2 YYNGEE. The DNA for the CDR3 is TGTGCCAGCACAGGACAGGGGGAGAATGAGCAGTTCTTC. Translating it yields CASTGQGENEQFF.

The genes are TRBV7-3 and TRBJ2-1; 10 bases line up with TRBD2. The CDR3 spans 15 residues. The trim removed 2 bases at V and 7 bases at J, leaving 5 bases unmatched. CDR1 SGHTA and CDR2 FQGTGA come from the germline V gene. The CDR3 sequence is CASSLEGLADNEQFF. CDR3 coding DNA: TGTGCCAGCAGCTTAGAAGGACTAGCGGATAATGAGCAGTTCTTC.

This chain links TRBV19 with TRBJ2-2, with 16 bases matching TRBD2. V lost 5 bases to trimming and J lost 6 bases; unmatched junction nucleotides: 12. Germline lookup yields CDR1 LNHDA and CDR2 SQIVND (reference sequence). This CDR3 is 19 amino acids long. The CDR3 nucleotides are TGTGCCAGTAGTCCAATCCCGGGACTAGCGGGAGGGCCATCCGGGGAGCTGTTTTTT. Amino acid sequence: CASSPIPGLAGGPSGELFF. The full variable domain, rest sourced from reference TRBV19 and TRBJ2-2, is DGGITQSPKYLFRKEGQNVTLSCEQNLNHDAMYWYRQDPGQGLRLIYYSQIVNDFQKGDIAEGYSVSREKKESFPLTVTSAQKNPTAFYLCASSPIPGLAGGPSGELFFGEGSRLTVL.

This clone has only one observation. CDR3 region: CASSLLPGSDSRYGYTF. CDR3 nucleotides: TGTGCCAGCAGCCTATTGCCAGGTTCCGATTCGCGCTATGGCTACACCTTC. The rearrangement links TRBV11-1 to TRBJ1-2, with D unresolved. The CDR3 runs 17 residues. CDR1 and CDR2 (germline): SGHAT, FQDESV (reference sequence). Trimming took off 5 bases at V and 4 bases at J, with 23 bases between the two ends.

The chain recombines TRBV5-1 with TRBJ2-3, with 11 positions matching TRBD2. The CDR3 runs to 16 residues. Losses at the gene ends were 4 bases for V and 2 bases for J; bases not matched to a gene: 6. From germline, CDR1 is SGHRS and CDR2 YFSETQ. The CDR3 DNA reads TGCGCCAGCAGCCTTAGCGGGAGGGCCACCACAGATACGCAGTATTTT. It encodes CASSLSGRATTDTQYF.